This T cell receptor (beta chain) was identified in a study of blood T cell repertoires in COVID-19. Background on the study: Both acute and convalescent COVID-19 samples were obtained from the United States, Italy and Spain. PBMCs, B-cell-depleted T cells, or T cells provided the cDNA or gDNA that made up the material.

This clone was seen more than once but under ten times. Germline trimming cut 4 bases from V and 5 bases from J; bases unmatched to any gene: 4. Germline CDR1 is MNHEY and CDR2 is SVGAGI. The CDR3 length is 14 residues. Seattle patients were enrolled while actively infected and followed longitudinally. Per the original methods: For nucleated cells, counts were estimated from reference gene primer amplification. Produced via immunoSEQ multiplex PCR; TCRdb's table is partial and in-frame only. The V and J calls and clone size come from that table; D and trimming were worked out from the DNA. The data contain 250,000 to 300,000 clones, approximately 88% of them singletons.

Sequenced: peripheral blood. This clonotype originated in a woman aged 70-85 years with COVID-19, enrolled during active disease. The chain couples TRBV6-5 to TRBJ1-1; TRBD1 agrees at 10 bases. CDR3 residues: CASSSGQGRTEAFF. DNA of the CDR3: TGTGCCAGCAGTTCGGGACAGGGGCGGACTGAAGCTTTCTTT.